This T cell receptor beta chain was sequenced during a study of T cells in Graves' hyperthyroidism and ophthalmopathy. Study-wide background: Peripheral blood sampling occurred at initial diagnosis, before any treatment.

Study-wide points: Stable hyperthyroidism was separated from ophthalmopathy by a model based on 13 V-J features. The blood repertoire included most of the expanded thyroid clonotypes above 0.001.

The CDR3 contains 14 residues. Trimming removed 8 bases at V and 0 bases at J, with 13 bases between. CDR1 is SGHDN and CDR2 is FVKESK in the germline V gene. Amplified regions were TCR beta CDR3 sequences from RNA transcripts. The study used the HTBI primer set for a first-round RT-PCR of the TCR CDR3. Via MiXCR, TCRdb re-called the multiplex PCR reads, giving one row per CDR3 protein. The sample has about 360,000 distinct CDR3 sequences, approximately 13% seen once. In this sample, this clonotype turned up many times. As yet, its antigen is unknown. This chain links TRBV14 with TRBJ2-5, with D perhaps matching TRBD1 (5 bases). Sequenced input: blood. This TCR came from a woman under 30 with Graves' hyperthyroidism. CDR3 nucleotides: TGTGCCAGCCTAATGACAGTGTACCAAGAGACCCAGTACTTC. Translated, it gives CASLMTVYQETQYF.